This TCR beta chain was documented in a study of T cell changes during pregnancy in multiple sclerosis. Produced via immunoSEQ multiplex PCR; TCRdb's table is partial and in-frame only. Of around 61,000 clones in the sample, about 90% are singletons; the top ten hold around 0.85%. The CDR3 length is 13 residues. Germline assignment: CDR1 SNHLY and CDR2 FYNNEI. Trimming took off 1 base at V and 4 bases at J, with 7 bases between the two ends. This receptor was identified in a female donor in good health, enrolled as a control in a pregnancy study. Sequences were derived from peripheral blood, sampled in the first trimester of pregnancy. V and J are TRBV2 and TRBJ1-2; D is uncertain. CDR3 residues: CASSEGGAYGYTF. CDR3 coding DNA: TGTGCCAGCAGTGAAGGGGGAGCCTATGGCTACACCTTC.